One sample yielded the 25 T cell receptor beta chains listed below, sequenced in a study of blood T cell repertoires in COVID-19. Using immunoSEQ multiplex PCR, the repertoire was profiled, and TCRdb retains in-frame clones only, with some absent. The table has fewer than 120,000 clones, approximately 67% seen once; the top ten hold 6% to 8.5%. The sample comprised peripheral blood. These receptors were obtained from a woman between 55 and 75 years old with acute or convalescent COVID-19.

This chain joins TRBV5-8 and TRBJ2-4; tentatively, D is TRBD1 (5 bases). Trimming cost V 0 bases and J 4 bases, with 11 bases left between them. Germline V CDR1 and CDR2: SGHTS, YDEGEE. The CDR3 extends over 15 amino acids. The CDR3 nucleotides read TGTGCCAGCAGCTTGGGTCGGTCAGGGAAAAACATTCAGTACTTC. Protein: CASSLGRSGKNIQYF.

The chain links TRBV15 to TRBJ2-7; 9 bases fit TRBD1. Germline CDR1 reads LNHNV; CDR2 reads YYDKDF (reference sequence). J was trimmed by 6 bases and V by 4 bases; bases with no gene match: 10. The CDR3 is 15 residues long. The DNA of the CDR3 is TGTGCCACCAGCAATCGGGGACAGGGTTTCGTCGAGCAGTACTTC. It yields the protein CATSNRGQGFVEQYF.

The chain couples TRBV9 to TRBJ2-3; 14 nucleotides line up with TRBD2. Germline trimming cut 0 bases from V and 0 bases from J; bases unmatched to any gene: 0. This CDR3 is built from 17 residues. Germline V gene sequence: CDR1 SGDLS, CDR2 YYNGEE. This CDR3 is CASSVGTSGGSTDTQYF. The CDR3 DNA reads as TGTGCCAGCAGCGTAGGGACTAGCGGGGGGAGCACAGATACGCAGTATTTT.

J is TRBJ2-7 and V is TRBV5-1; TRBD1 agrees at 7 bases. Looked up from germline, CDR1 is SGHRS and CDR2 is YFSETQ. The CDR3 covers 14 residues. Trimming cost V 0 bases and J 4 bases; bases outside gene matches: 4. CDR3 protein: CASSLGQGLYEQYF. In nucleotides, the CDR3 is TGCGCCAGCAGCTTGGGACAGGGATTGTACGAGCAGTACTTC.

The J gene is TRBJ1-3, the V gene TRBV7-2; D not resolved. The CDR3 covers 16 residues. CDR1 SGHTA and CDR2 FQGNSA come from the germline V gene. The V gene lost 5 bases and the J gene lost 3 bases, with 17 bases spanning the gap. The CDR3, as DNA: TGTGCCAGCAGCCTAAGGACTGCCGGGATTGGAAACACCATATATTTT. It encodes CASSLRTAGIGNTIYF.

This chain uses TRBV29-1 with TRBJ1-1; D is ambiguous. The CDR3 consists of 14 residues. The germline gives CDR1 SQVTM, CDR2 ANQGSEA. Trimming stripped 7 bases from V and 1 base from J, with 16 bases between. Here the CDR3 reads CSALQQFTNTEAFF. As DNA, the CDR3 is TGCAGCGCGTTACAACAGTTCACGAACACTGAAGCTTTCTTT.

The chain has TRBV6-1 and TRBJ1-1, with D hard to call. CDR3 length equals 15 residues. Trimming shortened V by 2 bases and J by 3 bases, and 13 bases separated the two germline ends. Germline V gives CDR1 MNHNS, CDR2 SASEGT. The CDR3 sequence is CASSEFRGMDTEAFF. Here the CDR3 DNA reads TGTGCCAGCAGTGAATTTCGGGGAATGGACACTGAAGCTTTCTTT.

V usage is TRBV5-6 and J usage is TRBJ1-2; a weak D match, TRBD1 (6 bases). Trimming took off 4 bases at V and 3 bases at J, with 13 bases between the two ends. Per germline, CDR1 SGHDT and CDR2 YYEEEE. The CDR3 covers 14 residues. CDR3 DNA: TGTGCCAGCAGCCCGGCCAGGGGTCACTATGGCTACACCTTC. Translating gives CASSPARGHYGYTF.

The chain uses TRBV4-1 and TRBJ2-3, with D tentatively TRBD1 (6 bases). CDR1 and CDR2 (germline): MGHRA, YSYEKL. This CDR3 has 16 residues. V was shortened by 4 bases and J by 0 bases, with 14 bases between the two germline ends. CDR3: CASSRGQLHSTDTQYF. The CDR3 DNA sequence: TGCGCCAGCAGCCGTGGACAGTTACATAGCACAGATACGCAGTATTTT.

This clone was observed a few times. The CDR3 region is CASSLSTAYGYTF. The CDR3 nucleotides are TGTGCCAGCAGTTTATCGACAGCCTATGGCTACACCTTC. The V call is TRBV28, the J call TRBJ1-2; D is possibly TRBD1 (5 bases). Germline V CDR1 and CDR2: MDHEN, SYDVKM. CDR3 length: 13 residues. The ends were cut back, 1 base at V and 4 bases at J, with 7 bases in the middle.

The chain couples TRBV11-3 to TRBJ2-7; 7 bases are a match to TRBD1. The trim removed 8 bases at V and 1 base at J, leaving 5 bases unmatched. The germline CDR1 and CDR2 sequences are SGHNT and YENEEA. This CDR3 spans 13 amino acids. DNA for the CDR3: TGTGCCAGCGGACTGACAGGGTCCTACGAGCAGTACTTC. Its protein is CASGLTGSYEQYF.

The genes are TRBV7-9 and TRBJ1-6; possible D gene TRBD1, 6 bases. Germline V gives CDR1 SEHNR, CDR2 FQNEAQ (reference sequence). V shed 4 bases and J shed 10 bases, with 20 bases lying between them. This CDR3 is built from 16 residues. CDR3 DNA sequence: TGTGCCAGCAGCTCAGCATCGGGGGGCTTTATCTCACCCCTCCACTTT. It translates to CASSSASGGFISPLHF.

V usage is TRBV10-2 and J usage is TRBJ1-1; D is ambiguous. This CDR3 spans 13 amino acids. V was trimmed by 0 bases and J by 4 bases, leaving 6 bases between them. Germline V gene lookup returns CDR1 WSHSY and CDR2 SAAADI. DNA for the CDR3: TGCGCCAGCAGTGAGTCGCGGGTCACTGAAGCTTTCTTT. This translates into CASSESRVTEAFF.

This clone was observed a few times. The chain carries TRBV6-2 or TRBV6-3 and TRBJ1-5; D remains ambiguous. Germline CDR1 and CDR2: MNHEY and SVGEGT. The CDR3 covers 14 residues. V lost 5 bases to trimming and J lost 2 bases, with 10 bases between them. DNA of the CDR3: TGTGCCAGCAGTCCCGGGTACGGCAATCAGCCCCAGCATTTT. It codes for CASSPGYGNQPQHF.

This clone was seen a few times. V usage is TRBV6-5 and J usage is TRBJ2-2, with 8 bases matching TRBD1. The germline V gene encodes CDR1 MNHEY and CDR2 SVGAGI. Trimming at V came to 4 bases and at J to 5 bases, leaving 9 bases not matched to a gene. The CDR3 has 16 amino acids. The CDR3 here is CASSWTGTGRTGELFF. CDR3 nucleotides: TGTGCCAGCAGTTGGACCGGGACAGGTAGAACCGGGGAGCTGTTTTTT.

The chain combines TRBV18 with TRBJ1-1, with a possible D match to TRBD1 (5 bases). The CDR3 totals 10 residues. The V gene's germline CDR1 is KGHSH and CDR2 LQKENI. Deletions cut 11 bases from V and 4 bases from J, with 8 bases between. The CDR3 DNA reads as TGTGCCTCGGGGGGCACTGAAGCTTTCTTT. Translation: CASGGTEAFF.

The V and J genes are TRBV7-8 and TRBJ2-7, with D tentatively TRBD2 (6 bases). The CDR3 is 18 amino acids. Germline lookup yields CDR1 SGHVS and CDR2 FQNEAQ. Trimming took off 4 bases at V and 0 bases at J, with 22 bases between the two ends. Here the CDR3 reads CASSSPLGRGALSYEQYF. The CDR3 nucleotides read TGTGCCAGCAGCTCCCCCCTCGGGCGCGGGGCACTCTCCTACGAGCAGTACTTC.

V is TRBV27 and J is TRBJ2-1; tentative D call: TRBD1 (6 bases). Germline V gene lookup returns CDR1 MNHEY and CDR2 SMNVEV (reference sequence). This CDR3 is built from 14 residues. V shed 7 bases and J shed 2 bases, with 12 bases lying between them. The CDR3 sequence: CASKTGSPYNEQFF. CDR3 coding DNA: TGTGCCAGCAAAACAGGGAGCCCCTACAATGAGCAGTTCTTC.

V and J are TRBV27 and TRBJ2-7, with 8 positions matching TRBD1. Germline V CDR1 and CDR2: MNHEY, SMNVEV (reference sequence). The CDR3 runs to 13 residues. The ends lost 5 bases at V and 2 bases at J; junction bases unmatched: 2. CDR3 protein: CASSGQGPYEQYF. The CDR3 region has the DNA TGTGCCAGCAGTGGACAGGGTCCCTACGAGCAGTACTTC.

This rearrangement joins TRBV6-4 to TRBJ1-6; D gene uncertain. Germline assignment: CDR1 MRHNA and CDR2 SNTAGT. The CDR3 spans 14 residues. The V and J ends lost 3 bases and 8 bases respectively, with 11 bases between them. The CDR3 DNA reads as TGTGCCAGCAGTGAAACGGACTCCGATTCACCCCTCCACTTT. Its translation: CASSETDSDSPLHF.

J is TRBJ1-1 and V is TRBV18; D might be TRBD1 (5 bases). Germline V gene lookup returns CDR1 KGHSH and CDR2 LQKENI. The V and J ends lost 6 bases and 2 bases respectively, with 13 bases between them. The CDR3 runs to 14 residues. Here the CDR3 reads CASSVTEVNTEAFF. The CDR3 coding sequence is TGTGCCAGCTCCGTGACAGAAGTTAACACTGAAGCTTTCTTT.

There are a few counts of this clone. The chain uses TRBV3-1 (or the pseudogene TRBV3-2) and TRBJ1-1; 7 nucleotides line up with TRBD1. This CDR3 has 13 residues. The V segment lost 5 bases and the J segment 5 bases; nucleotides outside the gene matches: 5. CDR1 and CDR2 (germline): LGHDT, YNNKEL (reference sequence). CDR3 sequence reads: CASSSGTATEAFF. The CDR3 nucleotides are TGTGCCAGCAGCTCAGGGACAGCTACTGAAGCTTTCTTT.

This clone turned up a few times. This chain connects TRBV4-2 to TRBJ2-3, with D possibly matching TRBD1 (6 bases). V was shortened by 8 bases and J by 2 bases, with 17 bases between the two germline ends. CDR1 is LGHNA and CDR2 is YNFKEQ in the germline V gene. The CDR3 loop spans 15 amino acids. The CDR3 is CASAVGQKHTDTQYF. CDR3 nucleotides: TGTGCCAGCGCCGTAGGACAGAAGCACACAGATACGCAGTATTTT.

The chain carries TRBV30 and TRBJ1-2; unclear D gene. Trimming cost V 2 bases and J 8 bases, with 9 bases left between them. Germline V gives CDR1 GTSNPN, CDR2 SVGIG (reference sequence). The CDR3 covers 11 residues. CDR3 residues: CAWSPLEGYTF. In DNA form, the CDR3 reads TGTGCCTGGAGTCCCCTCGAGGGCTACACCTTC.

This clone was picked up many times. The chain links TRBV7-2 to TRBJ1-2; TRBD1 matches 9 bases. CDR1 and CDR2 from the germline V gene are SGHTA and FQGNSA. The V and J ends lost 5 bases and 6 bases, in that order; junction bases with no gene match: 7. This CDR3 is built from 14 residues. As DNA, the CDR3 is TGTGCCAGCAGCGCCGGGACAGGGCACAATGGCTACACCTTC. As protein: CASSAGTGHNGYTF. The full variable domain, rest sourced from reference TRBV7-2 and TRBJ1-2, is GAGVSQSPSNKVTEKGKDVELRCDPISGHTALYWYRQSLGQGLEFLIYFQGNSAPDKSGLPSDRFSAERTGGSVSTLTIQRTQQEDSAVYLCASSAGTGHNGYTFGSGTRLTVV.